This record covers a single T cell receptor (beta chain). The antigen is not known. These data are taken from a study of pediatric ulcerative colitis. Notes on the study in general: Rectal repertoires separated controls, mild-moderate and acute severe colitis.

Assay: immunoSEQ multiplex PCR; the TCRdb copy retains only in-frame clones and omits some. The sample yields roughly 64,000 clones, less than 90% seen once. The CDR3 contains 16 residues. V was trimmed by 5 bases and J by 6 bases, leaving 20 bases between them. CDR1 and CDR2 from the germline V gene are SGHVS and FNYEAQ. Material: blood. This receptor was obtained from a boy between 10 and 17 years old with severe ulcerative colitis. The chain is built from TRBV7-6 and TRBJ2-1; D is perhaps TRBD2 (6 bases). This CDR3 reads CASSGGGTLLSNEQFF. The CDR3, as DNA: TGTGCCAGCAGCGGAGGAGGGACCCTGTTGAGCAATGAGCAGTTCTTC.